Listed below are T cell receptor beta chains from one sample, sequenced in a study of cytomegalovirus exposure and HLA in healthy donors. Profiling relied on immunoSEQ multiplex PCR, and the TCRdb table lists in-frame clones only, not all of them. The sample has under 75,000 clones; around 97% are singletons. Sequenced sample: PBMCs. These receptors all stem from a woman younger than 30 in good health and CMV-seropositive. The CDR3 runs from the conserved cysteine through the conserved F or W.

v_call cdr3_aa
TRBV9 CASSGEQVGINQPQHF
TRBV28 CASSRPWDTAEGYTF
TRBV29-1 CSVDALGGSNEKLFF
TRBV11-1 CASSTSSGNSYNEQFF
TRBV29-1 CSVTGSVDEQYF
TRBV18 CASSPTGGSEKLFF
TRBV29-1 CSVEANTDTQYF
TRBV6-6 CASTFGTSTDTQYF
TRBV27 CASKYSGELFF
TRBV5-5 CATGVGSSYEQYF
TRBV7-8 CASRHTSGSFYEQYF
TRBV7-3 CASSLGLAGTDTQYF
TRBV18 CASSPRQGASSGNTIYF
TRBV2 CASSEFWTSDNEQFF
TRBV15 CATSRVSSGSAYEQYF
TRBV7-2 CASSLAPGSAYNEQFF
TRBV5-4 CASSWDSQETQYF
TRBV28 CASSLEAVVWYEQYF
TRBV28 CASTRDTLAGIYTGELFF
TRBV6-1 CASSEVGRDYNEQFF
TRBV6-5 CASSYALAGSSYEQYF
TRBV29-1 CSVEDGPGRGEKLFF
TRBV6-5 CASSPTGLEFYEQYF
TRBV6-1 CASSSGRTDTQYF
TRBV5-1 CASGLTSGSYNEQFF
TRBV7-3 CASSLGGLAGGDTQYF
TRBV6-5 CASSKDWSSYNEQFF
TRBV6-5 CASSYSANTEAFF
TRBV6-5 CASSYSAQNTEAFF